These T cell receptor beta chains were read from a single sample in a study of blood T cell repertoires in COVID-19. Libraries were prepared by immunoSEQ multiplex PCR; TCRdb keeps only in-frame clonotypes and omits some of them. The data show 49,000 or so clones, 87% seen once. The sequencing input was peripheral blood. Source of these receptors: a man between 50 and 59 years old with active COVID-19. Each CDR3 is given with its conserved first and last residue. Fields, in order: D gene, J gene, V gene, clone size, CDR3 DNA, CDR3 protein. A D gene is named only where the DNA matches it firmly. Clone size is shown for a subset of rows, as once, few, many or a class of expanded clone.

>TRBD1|TRBJ1-3|TRBV30|-
TGTGCCTGGAGTCCAACAGGGGAAGTAGCTGGAAACACCATATATTTT
CAWSPTGEVAGNTIYF
>TRBD2|TRBJ2-1|TRBV3-1/TRBV3-2|-
TGTGCCAGCAGCCTATCTAGCGGGGGGGCCTACAATGAGCAGTTCTTC
CASSLSSGGAYNEQFF
>TRBD1|TRBJ1-1|TRBV7-6|-
TGTGCCAGCAGGACAGGGGTGTCAATGAACACTGAAGCTTTCTTT
CASRTGVSMNTEAFF
>-|TRBJ2-2|TRBV7-9|-
TGTGCCAGCAGCTTAAGGCAAGGAGTCGGGGAGCTGTTTTTT
CASSLRQGVGELFF
>-|TRBJ2-7|TRBV29-1|-
TGCAGCGTTGCTGAGCCCTACGAGCAGTACTTC
CSVAEPYEQYF
>-|TRBJ2-3|TRBV7-2|-
TGTGCCAGCAGCGCACGGACAGTCGGAGCAGATACGCAGTATTTT
CASSARTVGADTQYF
>TRBD2|TRBJ2-3|TRBV5-4|-
TGTGCCAGCATTTCTAGCGGGAGGAGGGCAGATACGCAGTATTTT
CASISSGRRADTQYF
>-|TRBJ1-3|TRBV27|-
TGTGCCAGCAGTCGCGGGGGAACTGGAAACACCATATATTTT
CASSRGGTGNTIYF
>TRBD1|TRBJ1-5|TRBV18|once
TGTGCCAGCTCAGACCTGACAGGGGGTAAGCAGCCCCAGCATTTT
CASSDLTGGKQPQHF
>-|TRBJ1-3|TRBV5-1|-
TGCGCCAGCAGGACAGACGGTTCCTCTGGAAACACCATATATTTT
CASRTDGSSGNTIYF
>TRBD2|TRBJ2-3|TRBV7-9|-
TGTGGGGCTAGCGGGGGCACAGATACGCAGTATTTT
CGASGGTDTQYF
>TRBD2|TRBJ2-1|TRBV5-1|-
TGCGCCAGCAGCTTGAAGGCGGGAGACTACAATGAGCAGTTCTTC
CASSLKAGDYNEQFF
>TRBD1|TRBJ1-2|TRBV29-1|-
TGCAGCGTTGTCAGGGGGCAAGCCTATGGCTACACCTTC
CSVVRGQAYGYTF
>TRBD1|TRBJ2-7|TRBV19|once
TGTGCCAGTAAGGGGGCGGCGGTAGTAAACGAGCAGTACTTC
CASKGAAVVNEQYF
>TRBD1|TRBJ2-2|TRBV5-6|-
TGTGCCAGCAGCTTTCCGGGACAGTTCACCGGGGAGCTGTTTTTT
CASSFPGQFTGELFF
>-|TRBJ1-2|TRBV19|-
TGTGCCAGTAGTAAACCCAGGGAAGAGAGCTATGGCTACACCTTC
CASSKPREESYGYTF
>TRBD2|TRBJ2-1|TRBV6-5|-
TGTGCCAGCAATGCGGGGGACCCGCCTCGAAATGAGCAGTTCTTC
CASNAGDPPRNEQFF
>TRBD1|TRBJ2-1|TRBV10-3|-
TGTGCCATCAGTGACAACGGACAGGTTGGGAATGAGCAGTTCTTC
CAISDNGQVGNEQFF
>TRBD1|TRBJ2-7|TRBV27|-
TGTGCCAGCAGTCCTCAACAGGGGGCCTCCCACGAGCAGTACTTC
CASSPQQGASHEQYF
>-|TRBJ1-2|TRBV6-2/TRBV6-3|-
TGTGCCAGCAGCCCTGGACAGACCCGGGTCGGCTATGGCTACACCTTC
CASSPGQTRVGYGYTF
>-|TRBJ2-7|TRBV7-8|-
TGTGCCAGCAGCTTGACCGGACTCCTCGTGGAGCAGTACTTC
CASSLTGLLVEQYF
>TRBD1|TRBJ2-7|TRBV19|-
TGTGCCAGTAGTATATGGACAGGGATGAGCGAGCAGTACTTC
CASSIWTGMSEQYF
>-|TRBJ1-1|TRBV7-9|-
TGTGCCAGCACCCCTGAGTGGGCGAACACTGAAGCTTTCTTT
CASTPEWANTEAFF
>-|TRBJ2-1|TRBV10-3|once
TGTGCCTCGACCAACCCAGGTAATGAGCAGTTCTTC
CASTNPGNEQFF
>TRBD1|TRBJ1-1|TRBV11-3|-
TGTGCCAGCAGCCTCCGACAGGGGAACACTGAAGCTTTCTTT
CASSLRQGNTEAFF
>-|TRBJ1-1|TRBV5-4|-
TGTGCCAGCAGCTTGGACCCGGACACTGAAGCTTTCTTT
CASSLDPDTEAFF
>TRBD1|TRBJ2-5|TRBV7-9|-
TGTGCCAGCAGCTTAGGCGAAGTCAGGGGGAAAGGCCAAGAGACCCAGTACTTC
CASSLGEVRGKGQETQYF
>-|TRBJ2-7|TRBV5-8|-
TGTGCCAGCAGCTTGGGGCCCAGGGGCGAGTACGAGCAGTACTTC
CASSLGPRGEYEQYF
>-|TRBJ2-5|TRBV3-1/TRBV3-2|-
TGTGCCAGCAGCCAAGAAGCGGGCTCGGGGCCCCAGTACTTC
CASSQEAGSGPQYF
>TRBD2|TRBJ2-7|TRBV7-8|-
TGTGCCAGCAGCTTGAGAGCGGGGCAATCCTTAGGTGAGCAGTACTTC
CASSLRAGQSLGEQYF
>TRBD1|TRBJ1-2|TRBV25-1|once
TGTGCCAGCAGTGATCGGGACAGGCATAACTATGGCTACACCTTC
CASSDRDRHNYGYTF
>TRBD1|TRBJ2-7|TRBV6-5|-
TGTGCCAGCATCAGTGGGACAGCCCTCTACGAGCAGTACTTC
CASISGTALYEQYF
>TRBD1|TRBJ1-2|TRBV19|-
TGTGCCAGTAGTCCGACAGGGGGGTATGGCTACACCTTC
CASSPTGGYGYTF
>TRBD2|TRBJ2-5|TRBV10-3|-
TGTGCCATCACCGCAAGACCGGGACTAGAAGGAGAGACCCAGTACTTC
CAITARPGLEGETQYF
>-|TRBJ1-1|TRBV18|-
TGTGCCAGCTCACCCCTGGATGTGACATTGAACACTGAAGCTTTCTTT
CASSPLDVTLNTEAFF
>-|TRBJ2-3|TRBV9|-
TGTGCCAGCAGCGTAGTGGCTAGGCCAGATACGCAGTATTTT
CASSVVARPDTQYF
>TRBD2|TRBJ2-3|TRBV6-2/TRBV6-3|-
TGTGCCAGCAGTTACGTAACCCCCGGGACTAGCGGGGGTGATACGCAGTATTTT
CASSYVTPGTSGGDTQYF
>TRBD1|TRBJ1-1|TRBV7-8|-
TGTGCCAGCAGCTTAGTAGGGACAGGGGTGACGATGAACACTGAAGCTTTCTTT
CASSLVGTGVTMNTEAFF
>TRBD1|TRBJ2-1|TRBV9|-
TGTGCCAGCAGCGTAGGACAGGGGGTGGAATACAATGAGCAGTTCTTC
CASSVGQGVEYNEQFF
>-|TRBJ1-5|TRBV29-1|-
TGCAGCGGAGGGGGGGCAGGCCAGCCCCAGCATTTT
CSGGGAGQPQHF
>TRBD1|TRBJ1-6|TRBV4-1|once
TGCGCCAGCAGCCAAGATACACCGGGACAGCTCCTAAATTCACCCCTCCACTTT
CASSQDTPGQLLNSPLHF
>-|TRBJ1-6|TRBV3-1/TRBV3-2|-
TGTGCCAGCAGCCAGACACAGGGTTCACCCCTCCACTTT
CASSQTQGSPLHF
>-|TRBJ2-7|TRBV5-1|-
TGCGCCAGCAGCTTGGTACCCAGGGACGAGCAGTACTTC
CASSLVPRDEQYF
>TRBD2|TRBJ2-1|TRBV6-2/TRBV6-3|-
TGTGCCAGCAGCCTGACTAGCGGCAGACCTACAATGAAGCAGTTCTTC
CASSLTSGRPTMKQFF
>-|TRBJ1-2|TRBV5-1|-
TGCGCCAGCAGATGGGCGCAGGGGAACTATGGCTACACCTTC
CASRWAQGNYGYTF
>TRBD2|TRBJ2-7|TRBV3-1/TRBV3-2|-
TGTGCCAGCAGCCGCCGACTAGCGATGGAGGACGAGCAGTACTTC
CASSRRLAMEDEQYF
>-|TRBJ2-2|TRBV4-2|-
TGTGCCAGCAGCCAAGACTACTCCCCCACCGGGGAGCTGTTTTTT
CASSQDYSPTGELFF
>TRBD2|TRBJ2-1|TRBV5-1|once
TGCGCCAGCAGCGTTTGGACTAGAAACAATGAGCAGTTCTTC
CASSVWTRNNEQFF
>-|TRBJ1-2|TRBV6-1|-
TGTGCCAGCAGTGAAAGACAGGCCTCCACCTGGGGCTATGGCTACACCTTC
CASSERQASTWGYGYTF
>TRBD1|TRBJ1-1|TRBV6-2/TRBV6-3|-
TGTGCCAGCAGATACCTGACAGGGTTAAACACTGAAGCTTTCTTT
CASRYLTGLNTEAFF
>-|TRBJ1-6|TRBV6-2/TRBV6-3|once
TGTGCCAGCAGTTCATGGCTCACCGGGAATTCACCCCTCCACTTT
CASSSWLTGNSPLHF